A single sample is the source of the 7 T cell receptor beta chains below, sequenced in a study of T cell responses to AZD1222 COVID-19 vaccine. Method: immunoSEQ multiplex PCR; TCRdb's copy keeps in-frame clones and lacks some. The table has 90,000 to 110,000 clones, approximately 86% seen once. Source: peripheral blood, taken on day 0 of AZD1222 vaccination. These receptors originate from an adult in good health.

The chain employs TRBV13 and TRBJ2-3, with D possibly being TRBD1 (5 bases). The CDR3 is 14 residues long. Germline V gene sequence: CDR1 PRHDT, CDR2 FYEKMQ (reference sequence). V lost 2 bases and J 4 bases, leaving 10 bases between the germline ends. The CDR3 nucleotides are TGTGCCAGCAGCTTAAGCAGGGTAGCAGATACGCAGTATTTT. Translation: CASSLSRVADTQYF.

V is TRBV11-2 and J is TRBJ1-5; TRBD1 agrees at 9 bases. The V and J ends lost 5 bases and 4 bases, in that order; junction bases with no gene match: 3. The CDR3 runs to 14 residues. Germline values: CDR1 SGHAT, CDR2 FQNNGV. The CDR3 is CASSEGTGNQPQHF. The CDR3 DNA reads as TGTGCCAGCAGCGAGGGGACAGGGAATCAGCCCCAGCATTTT.

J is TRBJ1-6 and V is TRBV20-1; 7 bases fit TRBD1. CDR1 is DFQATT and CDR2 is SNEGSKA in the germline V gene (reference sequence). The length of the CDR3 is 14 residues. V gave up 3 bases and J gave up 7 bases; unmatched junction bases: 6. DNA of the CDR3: TGCAGTGCTAGTATGGGACAGCTCAATTCACCCCTCCACTTT. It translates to CSASMGQLNSPLHF.

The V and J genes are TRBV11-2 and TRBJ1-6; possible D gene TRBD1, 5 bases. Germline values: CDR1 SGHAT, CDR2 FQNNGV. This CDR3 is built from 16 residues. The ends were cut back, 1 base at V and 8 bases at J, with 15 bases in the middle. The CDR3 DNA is TGTGCCAGCAGCTTAGGGGGCGGGGTGATGGATTCACCCCTCCACTTT. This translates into CASSLGGGVMDSPLHF.

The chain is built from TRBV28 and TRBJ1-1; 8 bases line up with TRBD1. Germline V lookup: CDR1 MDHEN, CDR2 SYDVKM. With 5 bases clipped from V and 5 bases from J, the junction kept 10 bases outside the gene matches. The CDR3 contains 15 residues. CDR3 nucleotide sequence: TGTGCCAGCAGTGACCTCGGGACAGGTGGGACTGAAGCTTTCTTT. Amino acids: CASSDLGTGGTEAFF.

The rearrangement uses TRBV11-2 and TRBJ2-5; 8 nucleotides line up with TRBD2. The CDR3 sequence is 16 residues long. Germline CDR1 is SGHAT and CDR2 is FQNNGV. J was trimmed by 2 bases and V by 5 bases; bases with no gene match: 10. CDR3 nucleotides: TGTGCCAGCAGCGGACATATCGTAGCGGGGCAAGAGACCCAGTACTTC. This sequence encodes CASSGHIVAGQETQYF.

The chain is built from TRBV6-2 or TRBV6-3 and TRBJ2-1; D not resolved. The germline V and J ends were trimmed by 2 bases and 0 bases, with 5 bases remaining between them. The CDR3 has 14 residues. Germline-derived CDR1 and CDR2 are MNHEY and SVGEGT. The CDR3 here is CASSYGSSYNEQFF. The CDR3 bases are TGTGCCAGCAGTTACGGCAGCTCCTACAATGAGCAGTTCTTC.